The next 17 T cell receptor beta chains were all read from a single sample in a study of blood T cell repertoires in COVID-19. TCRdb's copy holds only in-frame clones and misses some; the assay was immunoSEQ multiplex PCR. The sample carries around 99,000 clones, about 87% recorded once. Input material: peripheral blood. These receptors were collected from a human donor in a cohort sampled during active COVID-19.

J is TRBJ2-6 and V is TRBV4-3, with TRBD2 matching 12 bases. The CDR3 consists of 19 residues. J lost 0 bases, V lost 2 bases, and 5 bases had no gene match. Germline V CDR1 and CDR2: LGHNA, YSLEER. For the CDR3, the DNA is TGCGCCAGCAGCCAACTCGGACTAGCGGGGTCCTCTGGGGCCAACGTCCTGACTTTC. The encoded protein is CASSQLGLAGSSGANVLTF.

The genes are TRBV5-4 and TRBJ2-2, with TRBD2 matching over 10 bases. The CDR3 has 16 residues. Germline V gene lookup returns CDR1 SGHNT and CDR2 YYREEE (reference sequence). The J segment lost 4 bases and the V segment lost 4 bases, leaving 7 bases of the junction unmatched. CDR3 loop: CASSPTSGKGTGELFF. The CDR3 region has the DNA TGTGCCAGCAGCCCAACTAGCGGGAAGGGCACCGGGGAGCTGTTTTTT.

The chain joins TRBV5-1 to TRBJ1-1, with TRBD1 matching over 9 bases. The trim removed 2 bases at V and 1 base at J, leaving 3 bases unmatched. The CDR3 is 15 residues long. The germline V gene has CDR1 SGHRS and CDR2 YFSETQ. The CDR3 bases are TGCGCCAGCAGCTTTCCGACAGGGGGGAACACTGAAGCTTTCTTT. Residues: CASSFPTGGNTEAFF.

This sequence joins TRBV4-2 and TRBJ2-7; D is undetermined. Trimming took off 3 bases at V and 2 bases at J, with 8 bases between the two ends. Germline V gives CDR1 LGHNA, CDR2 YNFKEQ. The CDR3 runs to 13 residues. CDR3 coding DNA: TGTGCCAGCAGCCATACGGTGACCTACGAGCAGTACTTC. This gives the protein CASSHTVTYEQYF.

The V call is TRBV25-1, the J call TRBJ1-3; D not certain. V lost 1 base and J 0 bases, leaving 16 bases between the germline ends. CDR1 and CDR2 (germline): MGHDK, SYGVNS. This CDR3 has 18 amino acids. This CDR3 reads CASSELFLRESSGNTIYF. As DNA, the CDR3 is TGTGCCAGCAGTGAATTATTTCTGCGGGAAAGCTCTGGAAACACCATATATTTT.

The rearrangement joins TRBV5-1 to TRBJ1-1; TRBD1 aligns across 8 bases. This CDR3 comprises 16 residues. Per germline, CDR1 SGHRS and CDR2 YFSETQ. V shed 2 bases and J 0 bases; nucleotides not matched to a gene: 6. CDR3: CASSFPGTGMNTEAFF. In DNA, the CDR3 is TGCGCCAGCAGCTTTCCCGGGACAGGAATGAACACTGAAGCTTTCTTT. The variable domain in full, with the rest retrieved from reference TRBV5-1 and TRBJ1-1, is KAGVTQTPRYLIKTRGQQVTLSCSPISGHRSVSWYQQTPGQGLQFLFEYFSETQRNKGNFPGRFSGRQFSNSRSEMNVSTLELGDSALYLCASSFPGTGMNTEAFFGQGTRLTVV.

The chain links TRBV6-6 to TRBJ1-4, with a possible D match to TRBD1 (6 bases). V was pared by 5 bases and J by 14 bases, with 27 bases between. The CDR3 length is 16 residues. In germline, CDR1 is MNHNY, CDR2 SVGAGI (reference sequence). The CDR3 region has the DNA TGTGCCAGCAGTCCCATCCGGGGGCGGGGGGTCGTGGGCCTGTTTTTT. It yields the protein CASSPIRGRGVVGLFF.

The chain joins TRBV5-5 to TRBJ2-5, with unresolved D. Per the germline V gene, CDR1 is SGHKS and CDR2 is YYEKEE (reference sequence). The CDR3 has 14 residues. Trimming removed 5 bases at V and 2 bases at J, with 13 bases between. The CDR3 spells CASRPHSTQETQYF. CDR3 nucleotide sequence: TGTGCCAGCAGACCGCACAGCACTCAAGAGACCCAGTACTTC.

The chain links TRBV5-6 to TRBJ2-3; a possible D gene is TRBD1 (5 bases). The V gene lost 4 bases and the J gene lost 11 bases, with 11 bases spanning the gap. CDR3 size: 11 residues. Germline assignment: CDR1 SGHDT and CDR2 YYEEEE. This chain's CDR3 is CASSHAGRQYF. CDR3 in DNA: TGTGCCAGCAGCCATGCAGGGCGGCAGTATTTT.

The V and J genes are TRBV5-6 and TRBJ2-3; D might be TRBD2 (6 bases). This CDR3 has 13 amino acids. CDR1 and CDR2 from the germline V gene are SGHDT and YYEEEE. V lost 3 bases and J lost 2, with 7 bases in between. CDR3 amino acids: CASSWGDTDTQYF. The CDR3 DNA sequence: TGTGCCAGCAGCTGGGGGGACACAGATACGCAGTATTTT.

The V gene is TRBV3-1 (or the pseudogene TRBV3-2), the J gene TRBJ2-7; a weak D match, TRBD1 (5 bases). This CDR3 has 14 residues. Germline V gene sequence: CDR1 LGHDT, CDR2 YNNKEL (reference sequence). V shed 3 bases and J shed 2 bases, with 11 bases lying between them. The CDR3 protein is CASSQHRNPYEQYF. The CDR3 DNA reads TGTGCCAGCAGCCAGCACAGGAATCCCTACGAGCAGTACTTC.

CDR3: CAISQLRDTQYF. CDR3 sequence (DNA): TGTGCCATCAGCCAACTAAGAGATACGCAGTATTTT. The chain uses TRBV10-3 and TRBJ2-3; D is undetermined. With 6 bases removed from V and 5 bases from J, the gap between germline ends came to 9 bases. This CDR3 has 12 amino acids. CDR1 ENHRY and CDR2 SYGVKD come from the germline V gene.

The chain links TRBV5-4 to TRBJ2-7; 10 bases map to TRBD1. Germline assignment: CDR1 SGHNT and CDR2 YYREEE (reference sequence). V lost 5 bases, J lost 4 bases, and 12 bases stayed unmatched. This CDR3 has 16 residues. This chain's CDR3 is CASSPGTGVYTYEQYF. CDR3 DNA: TGTGCCAGCAGTCCCGGGACAGGGGTTTATACGTACGAGCAGTACTTC. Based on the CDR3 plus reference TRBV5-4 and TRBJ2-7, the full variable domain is ETGVTQSPTHLIKTRGQQVTLRCSSQSGHNTVSWYQQALGQGPQFIFQYYREEENGRGNFPPRFSGLQFPNYSSELNVNALELDDSALYLCASSPGTGVYTYEQYFGPGTRLTVT.

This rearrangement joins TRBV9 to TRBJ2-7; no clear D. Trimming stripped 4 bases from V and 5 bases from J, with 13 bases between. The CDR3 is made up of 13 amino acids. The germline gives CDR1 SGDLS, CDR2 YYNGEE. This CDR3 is CASSPRGRNEQYF. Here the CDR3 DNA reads TGTGCCAGCAGCCCCAGAGGTCGGAACGAGCAGTACTTC. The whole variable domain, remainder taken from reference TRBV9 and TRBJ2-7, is DSGVTQTPKHLITATGQRVTLRCSPRSGDLSVYWYQQSLDQGLQFLIQYYNGEERAKGNILERFSAQQFPDLHSELNLSSLELGDSALYFCASSPRGRNEQYFGPGTRLTVT.

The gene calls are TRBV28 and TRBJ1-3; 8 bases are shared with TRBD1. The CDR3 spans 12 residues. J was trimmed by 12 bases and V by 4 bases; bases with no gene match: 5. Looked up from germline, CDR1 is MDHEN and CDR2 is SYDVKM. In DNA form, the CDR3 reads TGTGCCAGCAGTTCCTTCGGGACAGGCATATATTTT. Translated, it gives CASSSFGTGIYF.

The CDR3 is CASSTGGTGVAFF. DNA for the CDR3: TGCGCCAGCAGCACTGGCGGGACAGGGGTGGCTTTCTTT. The chain carries TRBV5-1 and TRBJ1-1; TRBD1 matches 10 bases. From germline, CDR1 is SGHRS and CDR2 YFSETQ. This CDR3 spans 13 amino acids. V dropped 4 bases and J dropped 11; count of bases not matched to a gene: 8.

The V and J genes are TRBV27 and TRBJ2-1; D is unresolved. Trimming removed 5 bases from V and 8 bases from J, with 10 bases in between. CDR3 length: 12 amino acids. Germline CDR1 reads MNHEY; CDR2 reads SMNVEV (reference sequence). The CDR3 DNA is TGTGCCAGCAGTAAACCAGGCGATGAGCAGTTCTTC. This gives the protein CASSKPGDEQFF.